These 6 T cell receptor beta chains were all obtained from the same sample, sequenced in a study of cytomegalovirus exposure and HLA in healthy donors. It was with 60 Vbeta and 13 Jbeta primers that the PCR ran. The protocol was immunoSEQ multiplex PCR, while the TCRdb copy is restricted to in-frame clones and leaves out a portion. The table shows approximately 150,000 clones, with over 60% occurring only once. The sample comprised PBMCs. The origin of the receptors is a man between 40 and 49 years old in good health and CMV-seronegative.

This clone has just a few counts. The J gene is TRBJ1-2, the V gene TRBV6-5, with D possibly TRBD1 on 6 matching bases. CDR1 and CDR2 (germline): MNHEY, SVGAGI. There are 15 residues in the CDR3. Trimming removed 6 bases at V and 4 bases at J, with 18 bases between. CDR3 region: CASSPDRIPTYGYTF. For the CDR3, the DNA is TGTGCCAGCAGCCCCGACAGGATCCCCACCTATGGCTACACCTTC.

This clone was seen just once. The gene calls are TRBV10-3 and TRBJ2-2; 9 nucleotides align to TRBD1. The length of the CDR3 is 15 residues. The germline V gene has CDR1 ENHRY and CDR2 SYGVKD. Trimming at V came to 11 bases and at J to 5 bases, leaving 12 bases not matched to a gene. The CDR3 coding sequence is TGTGCCGCTACCCGGGACAGGGCTCGGACCGGGGAGCTGTTTTTT. This gives the protein CAATRDRARTGELFF.

This chain uses TRBV7-2 with TRBJ2-7, with a weak D call TRBD1 (6 bases). Germline V gene data show CDR1 as SGHTA and CDR2 as FQGNSA. The V and J ends lost 1 base and 9 bases respectively, with 25 bases between them. This CDR3 comprises 17 residues. CDR3 in amino acids: CASSLGQDSVGSGRQYF. The CDR3 region has the DNA TGTGCCAGCAGCTTAGGACAGGATTCAGTTGGTTCGGGGCGGCAGTACTTC. Together with reference TRBV7-2 and TRBJ2-7, the CDR3 gives the full variable domain: GAGVSQSPSNKVTEKGKDVELRCDPISGHTALYWYRQSLGQGLEFLIYFQGNSAPDKSGLPSDRFSAERTGGSVSTLTIQRTQQEDSAVYLCASSLGQDSVGSGRQYFGPGTRLTVT.

V and J are TRBV5-8 and TRBJ2-4; D unresolved. Germline CDR1 SGHTS, CDR2 YDEGEE. The V end lost 7 bases, the J end lost 0 bases, and 5 bases lay between the germline ends. This CDR3 is built from 12 residues. The CDR3 loop reads CASELAKNIQYF. CDR3 nucleotide sequence: TGTGCCAGCGAGCTAGCCAAAAACATTCAGTACTTC.

The V gene is TRBV28, the J gene TRBJ2-7, with 7 bases fitting TRBD1. The junction had 9 bases not matched to a gene; V was cut back by 5 bases and J by 5 bases. The CDR3 loop spans 14 amino acids. Looked up from germline, CDR1 is MDHEN and CDR2 is SYDVKM. This chain's CDR3 is CASSPRQGINEQYF. As DNA, the CDR3 is TGTGCCAGCAGTCCGCGACAGGGCATCAACGAGCAGTACTTC.

The rearrangement uses TRBV30 and TRBJ1-6; 7 bases align to TRBD1. Germline trimming cut 0 bases from V and 8 bases from J; bases unmatched to any gene: 7. The CDR3 runs to 15 residues. Germline CDR1 reads GTSNPN; CDR2 reads SVGIG (reference sequence). The CDR3 region has the DNA TGTGCCTGGAGTGTAATTTTACAGGGGCATTCACCCCTCCACTTT. Protein product: CAWSVILQGHSPLHF.